This section outlines one TCR beta chain sequence together with its context. Its antigen is currently unknown. The data originate from a study of CD8 T cells in ankylosing spondylitis. Notes on the study in general: Relatively rare in peripheral blood, disease-linked clones were also CD8+. One TCR beta motif, made up of several highly homologous variants, appeared characteristic of ankylosing spondylitis blood.

MiXCR, run by TCRdb on the 5' RACE reads, gives a single entry per CDR3 protein. The table shows 100,000 to 150,000 distinct CDR3 sequences, with over 15% occurring only once. Sequenced input: blood, either unsorted or a sorted T cell fraction (not recorded which). The TCR was taken from a male donor with ankylosing spondylitis.

The CDR3 coding sequence is TGTGCCACCAGCGGTCCGGGACTAGCGGAAAACTCCTACGAGCAGTACTTC. It yields the protein CATSGPGLAENSYEQYF. The chain links TRBV15 to TRBJ2-7; 11 bases align to TRBD2. CDR3 length: 17 amino acids. V lost 5 bases, J lost 0 bases, and 9 bases stayed unmatched. CDR1 LNHNV and CDR2 YYDKDF come from the germline V gene (reference sequence).